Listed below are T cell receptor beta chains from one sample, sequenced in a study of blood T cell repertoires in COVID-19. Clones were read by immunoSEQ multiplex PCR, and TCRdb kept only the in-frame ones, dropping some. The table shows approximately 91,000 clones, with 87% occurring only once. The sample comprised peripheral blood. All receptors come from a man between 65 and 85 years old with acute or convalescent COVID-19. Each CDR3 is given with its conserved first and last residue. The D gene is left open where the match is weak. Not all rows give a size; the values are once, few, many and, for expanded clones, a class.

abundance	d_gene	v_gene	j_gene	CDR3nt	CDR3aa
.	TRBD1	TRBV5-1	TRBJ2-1	TGCGCCAGCAGCTTGGCCGGGACAGGCTACAATGAGCAGTTCTTC	CASSLAGTGYNEQFF
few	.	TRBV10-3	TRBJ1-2	TGTGCCATACGTGCCGGCCAGGCCGCCTATGGCTACACCTTC	CAIRAGQAAYGYTF
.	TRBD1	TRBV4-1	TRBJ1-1	TGCGCCAGCCGGGGACAGCTTAAGAACACTGAAGCTTTCTTT	CASRGQLKNTEAFF
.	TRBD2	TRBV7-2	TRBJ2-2	TGTGCCAGCATCGCGGGGGGCCGGGTCACCGGGGAGCTGTTTTTT	CASIAGGRVTGELFF
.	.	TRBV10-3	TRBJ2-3	TGTGCCATCAGTGAGCCGTCAGGGCCAACTAGCACAGATACGCAGTATTTT	CAISEPSGPTSTDTQYF
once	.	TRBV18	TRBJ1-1	TGTGCCAGCTCACCTTACGGACAGCAATCTGAAGCTTTCTTT	CASSPYGQQSEAFF
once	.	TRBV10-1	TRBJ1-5	TGCGCCAGCAGTGAATCAGGGATCAATCAGCCCCAGCATTTT	CASSESGINQPQHF
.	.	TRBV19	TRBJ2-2	TGTGCCAGTAGTATAGAGGAGGGCACCGGGGAGCTGTTTTTT	CASSIEEGTGELFF
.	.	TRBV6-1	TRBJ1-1	TGTGCCAGCAGTGAAGCCTGGGCGGGCACTGAAGCTTTCTTT	CASSEAWAGTEAFF
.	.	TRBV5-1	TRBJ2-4	TGCGCCAGCAGCGCAGCAGGTGTAGCGGAAAACATTCAGTACTTC	CASSAAGVAENIQYF
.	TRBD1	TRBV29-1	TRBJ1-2	TGCAGCGTTGGTCAGGGGGACGGCTACACCTTC	CSVGQGDGYTF
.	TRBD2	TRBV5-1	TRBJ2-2	TGCGCCAGCAGCCCAGCGGGGAACGGGGAGCTGTTTTTT	CASSPAGNGELFF
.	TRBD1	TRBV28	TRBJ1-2	TGTGCCGTGGACAGGGGCCGGGGCTACACCTTC	CAVDRGRGYTF
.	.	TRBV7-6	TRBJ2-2	TGTGCCAGCAGCTTATCGGTTTTCGGGGAGCTGTTTTTT	CASSLSVFGELFF
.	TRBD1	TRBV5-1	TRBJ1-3	TGCGCCAGCAGTGACTCGAAGGGCACAGGGGGCACAGGAAACACCATATATTTT	CASSDSKGTGGTGNTIYF
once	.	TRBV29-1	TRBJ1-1	TGCAGCGTTGAACGTGAAAAGAGGCACACTGAAGCTTTCTTT	CSVEREKRHTEAFF
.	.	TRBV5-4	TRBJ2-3	TGTGCCAGCAAGAGAACAGATACGCAGTATTTT	CASKRTDTQYF
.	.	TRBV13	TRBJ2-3	TGTGCCAGCAGCTTAGACTCTTATCATGATACGCAGTATTTT	CASSLDSYHDTQYF
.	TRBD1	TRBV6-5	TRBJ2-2	TGTGCCATCGGACAGGTGGTGACCACCGGGGAGCTGTTTTTT	CAIGQVVTTGELFF
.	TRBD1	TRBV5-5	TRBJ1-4	TGTGCCAGCAGCTTGTCCCGGGACAGGGTTGAAAAACTGTTTTTT	CASSLSRDRVEKLFF
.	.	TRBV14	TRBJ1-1	TGTGCCAGCAGCCTTACAGCTGAGTCTGAAGCTTTCTTT	CASSLTAESEAFF
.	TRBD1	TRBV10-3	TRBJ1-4	TGTGCCATCGGAGGGGGCTCAAATGAAAAACTGTTTTTT	CAIGGGSNEKLFF
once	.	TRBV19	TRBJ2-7	TGTGCCAGTACCCTACCCGGGCAGGGTGGTCCTTACGAGCAGTACTTC	CASTLPGQGGPYEQYF
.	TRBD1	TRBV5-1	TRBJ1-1	TGCGCCAGCAGCTTGGACCTGGACAGGGAAGCTTTCTTT	CASSLDLDREAFF
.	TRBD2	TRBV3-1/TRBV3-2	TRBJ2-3	TGTGCCAGCAGCCAAGATGGTACGGGGGGGCCGCAAGATACGCAGTATTTT	CASSQDGTGGPQDTQYF
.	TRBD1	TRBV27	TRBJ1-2	TGTGCCAGCAGCGGGACAGGTTTAGCTAACTATGGCTACACCTTC	CASSGTGLANYGYTF
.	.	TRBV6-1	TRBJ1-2	TGTGCCAGCAGTGAAGTCGGACAGACTTTAGGGTATGGCTACACCTTC	CASSEVGQTLGYGYTF
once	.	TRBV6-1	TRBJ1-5	TGTGCCAGCAGTGAGTCGGGTGGCAATCAGCCCCAGCATTTT	CASSESGGNQPQHF
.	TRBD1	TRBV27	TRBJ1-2	TGTGCCAGCAGTTTGACCGGACAGGGGGTTTATTCATATGGCTACACCTTC	CASSLTGQGVYSYGYTF
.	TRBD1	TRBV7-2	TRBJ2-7	TGTGCCAGCAGCTCAGGGGGCGGAGCCTACGAGCAGTACTTC	CASSSGGGAYEQYF
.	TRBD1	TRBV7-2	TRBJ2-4	TGTGCCAGCAGCCCGGACAGGGTCACGAGGAACATTCAGTACTTC	CASSPDRVTRNIQYF
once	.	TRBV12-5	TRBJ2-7	TGTGCTAGTGGTTTGGTAGACAGGTCTAGCTCCTACGAGCAGTACTTC	CASGLVDRSSSYEQYF
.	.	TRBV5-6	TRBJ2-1	TGTGCCAGCAGCTTGGAGACTCGGGGTGAGCAGTTCTTC	CASSLETRGEQFF
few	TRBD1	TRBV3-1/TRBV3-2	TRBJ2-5	TGTGCCAGCAGCCACCGGGACAGGGGGGGAGAGACCCAGTACTTC	CASSHRDRGGETQYF
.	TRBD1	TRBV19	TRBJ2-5	TGTGCCAGTACCCAGACAGGGGGCGCGGAGACCCAGTACTTC	CASTQTGGAETQYF
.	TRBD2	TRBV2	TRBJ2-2	TGTGCCAGCAGGGGGACTAGAAGCGTCGGGGAGCTGTTTTTT	CASRGTRSVGELFF
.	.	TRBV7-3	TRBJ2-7	TGTGCCAGCAGCTGGGATCCAGGGGACGAGCAGTACTTC	CASSWDPGDEQYF
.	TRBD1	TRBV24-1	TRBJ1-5	TGTGCCACTCGGGGGACAGGGGAGCATCAGCCCCAGCATTTT	CATRGTGEHQPQHF
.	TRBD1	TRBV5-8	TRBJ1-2	TGTGCCAGCAGCCGTCCGGGACAGGGGTATTATGGCTACACCTTC	CASSRPGQGYYGYTF
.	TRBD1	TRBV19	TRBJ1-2	TGTGCCAGTAGTAACCGGGACAGGGATGGCTACACCTTC	CASSNRDRDGYTF
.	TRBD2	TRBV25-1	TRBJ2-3	TGTGCCAGCAGCCCCGCGAGCGGGGGTAGCACAGATACGCAGTATTTT	CASSPASGGSTDTQYF
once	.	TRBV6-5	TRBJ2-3	TGTGCCAGCAGTTCAATACAGGGACCCACAGATACGCAGTATTTT	CASSSIQGPTDTQYF
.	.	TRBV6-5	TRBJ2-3	TGTGCCAGCAGTCGTAGTGGGGGGGGCCCAGATACGCAGTATTTT	CASSRSGGGPDTQYF
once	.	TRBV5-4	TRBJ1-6	TGTGCCAGCAGCTTTGGAGCGGATAATTCACCCCTCCACTTT	CASSFGADNSPLHF
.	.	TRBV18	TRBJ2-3	TGTGCCACCTCCCTAGGAGGGAGTGCAGATACGCAGTATTTT	CATSLGGSADTQYF
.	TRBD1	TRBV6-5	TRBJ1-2	TGTGCCAGCAGGCGTTCAGGGGGTCGGTCGGATGGCTACACCTTC	CASRRSGGRSDGYTF